The 15 T cell receptor beta chains presented below share a single source sample, sequenced in a study of identical twins. TCRdb recomputed calls from the 5' RACE reads with MiXCR, one row per CDR3 protein. The table shows 280,000 or so distinct CDR3 sequences, with under 9.5% occurring only once. These sequences were also reported in another study, on yellow fever vaccine responses in identical twins.

The sample was memory (CD45RO+) T cells sorted from blood. Receptor source: a woman under 30 in good health.

This sequence joins TRBV29-1 and TRBJ1-5, with no clear D. The CDR3 runs to 13 residues. Germline CDR1 reads SQVTM; CDR2 reads ANQGSEA. The V and J ends lost 1 base and 1 base respectively, with 5 bases between them. DNA for the CDR3: TGCAGCGTTGAAGGGGGAAGCAATCAGCCCCAGCATTTT. This sequence encodes CSVEGGSNQPQHF.

In this sample, this clonotype turned up many times. The J gene is TRBJ2-3, the V gene TRBV7-6; the D is unclear. Germline loops: CDR1 SGHVS, CDR2 FNYEAQ. V shed 1 base and J shed 1 base, with 6 bases lying between them. This CDR3 has 14 amino acids. DNA of the CDR3: TGTGCCAGCAGCTTAGGATCGGGCACAGATACGCAGTATTTT. Its protein product is CASSLGSGTDTQYF.

CDR3 coding DNA: TGTGCCAGCAGCTTAGCAGGGGGCAGGGACGAGCAGTACTTC. Its protein is CASSLAGGRDEQYF. The chain links TRBV7-3 to TRBJ2-7; the match to TRBD1 covers 8 bases. The germline CDR1 and CDR2 sequences are SGHTA and FQGTGA. CDR3 length: 14 amino acids. V shed 2 bases, J shed 5 bases, and the junction held 5 bases outside the gene matches.

This clonotype occurred a few times. The gene calls are TRBV12-3 or TRBV12-4 and TRBJ2-1, with 11 bases identical to TRBD2. Trimming removed 2 bases from V and 3 bases from J; junction bases left unmatched: 3. The CDR3 consists of 16 residues. The CDR3, as DNA: TGTGCCAGCAGTTTAATAGGACTAGCGGGCTACAATGAGCAGTTCTTC. It yields the protein CASSLIGLAGYNEQFF.

This clonotype was counted at least ten times. The genes are TRBV20-1 and TRBJ2-5, with unresolved D. This CDR3 has 14 residues. The V and J ends lost 0 bases and 2 bases respectively, with 10 bases between them. Germline-derived CDR1 and CDR2 are DFQATT and SNEGSKA (reference sequence). The CDR3 spells CSARDGNFQETQYF. The CDR3 nucleotides read TGCAGTGCTAGAGATGGGAACTTTCAAGAGACCCAGTACTTC.

The chain is built from TRBV11-1 and TRBJ2-1, with TRBD1 as a possible D gene (6 bases). The CDR3 is 17 residues long. The V end lost 5 bases, the J end lost 0 bases, and 17 bases lay between the germline ends. CDR1 and CDR2 from the germline V gene are SGHAT and FQDESV (reference sequence). The CDR3 protein is CASSVTTGMSSYNEQFF. CDR3 bases: TGTGCCAGCAGCGTCACTACAGGGATGAGCTCCTACAATGAGCAGTTCTTC. Complete variable domain (other parts from reference TRBV11-1 and TRBJ2-1): EAEVAQSPRYKITEKSQAVAFWCDPISGHATLYWYRQILGQGPELLVQFQDESVVDDSQLPKDRFSAERLKGVDSTLKIQPAELGDSAMYLCASSVTTGMSSYNEQFFGPGTRLTVL.

This chain uses TRBV10-3 with TRBJ1-1, with D possibly TRBD1 on 5 matching bases. The V gene lost 6 bases and the J gene lost 1 base, with 9 bases spanning the gap. Germline lookup yields CDR1 ENHRY and CDR2 SYGVKD. This CDR3 spans 13 amino acids. CDR3: CAISPTGNTEAFF. Here the CDR3 DNA reads TGTGCCATCAGCCCCACAGGGAACACTGAAGCTTTCTTT.

V gene TRBV6-5 combines with J gene TRBJ2-5; 10 bases match TRBD2. The germline V gene encodes CDR1 MNHEY and CDR2 SVGAGI. The V gene end was trimmed by 0 bases and the J gene end by 5 bases; junction bases not matched to a gene: 6. This CDR3 is 16 amino acids long. The CDR3 reads CASSYSASGSFETQYF. The CDR3 DNA follows: TGTGCCAGCAGTTACTCGGCTAGCGGGAGTTTTGAGACCCAGTACTTC.

A few counts support this clonotype. The chain combines TRBV14 with TRBJ2-7, with D perhaps TRBD2 (5 bases). This CDR3 is built from 12 residues. Trimming took off 3 bases at V and 7 bases at J, with 10 bases between the two ends. Looked up from germline, CDR1 is SGHDN and CDR2 is FVKESK. CDR3 protein: CASSQTMREQYF. CDR3 coding DNA: TGTGCCAGCAGCCAGACTATGCGGGAGCAGTACTTC.

CDR3 sequence reads: CASTQQRAAGNTIYF. The CDR3 DNA reads TGTGCCAGTACCCAGCAAAGGGCAGCTGGAAACACCATATATTTT. The chain links TRBV19 to TRBJ1-3; unclear D gene. V was clipped by 7 bases and J by 2 bases, with 15 bases between them. This CDR3 is built from 15 residues. Looked up from germline, CDR1 is LNHDA and CDR2 is SQIVND (reference sequence).

This clonotype was observed a handful of times. The junction differs from germline at one of its ends, possibly a read error. The chain joins TRBV2 to TRBJ1-2; perhaps TRBD1 as D (6 bases). The CDR3 spans 9 residues. The germline V gene has CDR1 SNHLY and CDR2 FYNNEI. CDR3 nucleotide sequence: TGTGCCAGCGCGTCTGGCAGGGGCTTC. Encoded protein: CASASGRGF. Full variable domain (rest looked up from reference TRBV2 and TRBJ1-2): EPEVTQTPSHQVTQMGQEVILRCVPISNHLYFYWYRQILGQKVEFLVSFYNNEISEKSEIFDDQFSVERPDGSNFTLKIRSTKLEDSAMYFCASASGRGFGSGTRLTVV.

The chain joins TRBV5-1 to TRBJ1-6; D perhaps matches TRBD1 (5 bases). CDR3 length: 13 residues. Trimming left V 3 bases short and J 10 bases short, with 11 bases between. CDR1 and CDR2 (germline): SGHRS, YFSETQ. The CDR3 region has the DNA TGCGCCAGCAGCTCCTCAGGGATCTCACCCCTCCACTTT. Translation: CASSSSGISPLHF.

This chain links TRBV20-1 with TRBJ2-1, with D tentatively TRBD2 (5 bases). Per germline, CDR1 DFQATT and CDR2 SNEGSKA (reference sequence). Trimming shortened V by 4 bases and J by 1 base, and 14 bases separated the two germline ends. The CDR3 sequence is 15 residues long. Here the CDR3 DNA reads TGCAGTGCTATCCGCCGGGAAGGGTCCTACAATGAGCAGTTCTTC. Translating gives CSAIRREGSYNEQFF.

A few counts support this clonotype. The chain couples TRBV5-1 to TRBJ2-1; 7 bases line up with TRBD1. The germline V gene encodes CDR1 SGHRS and CDR2 YFSETQ. Unmatched junction bases numbered 6, after V lost 2 bases and J lost 4 bases. CDR3 size: 15 residues. The CDR3 loop reads CASSLSQGHYNEQFF. Written as DNA, the CDR3 is TGCGCCAGCAGCTTATCACAGGGGCATTACAATGAGCAGTTCTTC. Using reference TRBV5-1 and TRBJ2-1 for the parts outside the CDR3, the full variable domain is KAGVTQTPRYLIKTRGQQVTLSCSPISGHRSVSWYQQTPGQGLQFLFEYFSETQRNKGNFPGRFSGRQFSNSRSEMNVSTLELGDSALYLCASSLSQGHYNEQFFGPGTRLTVL.

In nucleotides, the CDR3 is TGTGCCAGCAGCCACCAGGGGGGAGGAGCTTCCTACAATGAGCAGTTCTTC. Protein: CASSHQGGGASYNEQFF. V is TRBV3-1 and J is TRBJ2-1, with D tentatively TRBD1 (7 bases). Trimming pared 3 bases from V and 1 base from J, leaving 16 bases between. This CDR3 spans 17 amino acids. Germline values: CDR1 LGHDT, CDR2 YNNKEL (reference sequence).